This is a list of T cell receptor beta chains from one sample in a study of T-cell memory formation after mild COVID-19. TCRdb re-analysed the 5' RACE reads in MiXCR, keeping a single row per CDR3 protein. The data show 250,000 to 350,000 distinct CDR3 sequences, just under 20% seen once. What was sequenced was PBMCs or a T cell subset sorted from them (not recorded which). These receptors were obtained from a man aged 18 to 29 who had mild COVID-19 (a few samples of this study predate the infection). Cell type and time point are not known. Each CDR3 is given with its conserved first and last residue. D genes are given only for firm matches. Size is omitted from some rows. Given values are once, few, many or a class for expanded clones.

V	J	length	size	D	DNA	CDR3
TRBV4-3	TRBJ1-5	14	-	-	TGCGCCAGCACCCAGGGACTTAGCAATCAGCCCCAGCATTTT	CASTQGLSNQPQHF
TRBV7-2	TRBJ2-1	15	few	TRBD2	TGTGCCAGCGGACGGGGACTAGCGGGGAACAATGAGCAGTTCTTC	CASGRGLAGNNEQFF
TRBV7-6	TRBJ1-5	15	few	TRBD1	TGTGCCAGCAGTTTTCGACAGGGGAACGATCAGCCCCAGCATTTT	CASSFRQGNDQPQHF
TRBV12-3/TRBV12-4	TRBJ2-3	14	-	-	TGTGCCAGCAGTCCGCGGACCAACACAGATACGCAGTATTTT	CASSPRTNTDTQYF
TRBV4-3	TRBJ2-2	14	few	-	TGCGCCAGCAGCCAAGATTGGGGGACCGGGGAGCTGTTTTTT	CASSQDWGTGELFF
TRBV12-3/TRBV12-4	TRBJ1-4	14	few	-	TGTGCCAGCAGTCTACCCCCGGGACGGGAAAAACTGTTTTTT	CASSLPPGREKLFF
TRBV7-2	TRBJ2-5	16	-	-	TGTGCCAGCAGCTCCACAGGAGGGGGCGGTTGGGAGACCCAGTACTTC	CASSSTGGGGWETQYF
TRBV6-2/TRBV6-3	TRBJ2-3	15	-	-	TGTGCCAGCAGTTACTCATCGGGGGCGCTTGATACGCAGTATTTT	CASSYSSGALDTQYF
TRBV7-2	TRBJ2-3	15	few	-	TGTGCCAGCAGCTTAGTAGTGGGGAGCACAGATACGCAGTATTTT	CASSLVVGSTDTQYF
TRBV5-1	TRBJ1-6	17	-	-	TGCGCCAGCAGCTTGGAAGCCCAAGGCCCCTATAATTCACCCCTCCACTTT	CASSLEAQGPYNSPLHF
TRBV20-1	TRBJ1-1	12	many	-	TGCAGTGCTAGTCCGGGGAACACTGAAGCTTTCTTT	CSASPGNTEAFF
TRBV12-5	TRBJ1-5	12	few	-	TGTGCTAGTGGATCTTCCAATCAGCCCCAGCATTTT	CASGSSNQPQHF
TRBV7-9	TRBJ2-5	16	-	TRBD2	TGTGCCAGCAGCTTCGCCGGGATAGCGGGGGTAGAGACCCAGTACTTC	CASSFAGIAGVETQYF
TRBV9	TRBJ2-5	17	-	-	TGTGCCAGCAGCGTAGGATTGGAGATGGGGGCGCGGGAGACCCAGTACTTC	CASSVGLEMGARETQYF
TRBV20-1	TRBJ1-4	16	many	TRBD1	TGCAGTGCTAGAGGTGCCCCGGGACAGGTACAGGAAAAACTGTTTTTT	CSARGAPGQVQEKLFF
TRBV18	TRBJ2-3	14	-	TRBD1	TGTGCCAGCGGGGGACAGGGCCCCACAGATACGCAGTATTTT	CASGGQGPTDTQYF
TRBV7-9	TRBJ1-2	14	few	-	TGTGCCAGCAGCTTTGCGGGCGGGGTGGATGGCTACACCTTC	CASSFAGGVDGYTF
TRBV4-3	TRBJ2-7	16	-	TRBD1	TGCGCCAGCAGCCGCTCCATCAGGACAGGGTACGGCGAGCAGTACTTC	CASSRSIRTGYGEQYF
TRBV28	TRBJ1-4	16	-	TRBD1	TGTGCCAGCAGTTTACCCAGACAGGGGACTAATGAAAAACTGTTTTTT	CASSLPRQGTNEKLFF
TRBV6-5	TRBJ1-1	13	-	TRBD1	TGTGCCAGCAGTGCCATACAGGGGAGTGAAGCTTTCTTT	CASSAIQGSEAFF
TRBV10-3	TRBJ1-5	15	few	-	TGTGCGACCCAAGGGTCGGGGGATAGCAATCAGCCCCAGCATTTT	CATQGSGDSNQPQHF
TRBV4-3	TRBJ2-5	19	-	TRBD2	TGCGCCACCGGCTATGGGACTAGCGGGGCAGACAGACCCCAAGAGACCCAGTACTTC	CATGYGTSGADRPQETQYF
TRBV28	TRBJ2-1	12	-	-	TGTGCCACCGACAGAGGGGACAATGAGCAGTTCTTC	CATDRGDNEQFF
TRBV20-1	TRBJ2-5	15	few	TRBD2	TGCAGTGCTAGTCCAGCGGGGGCCCAGAGGGAGACCCAGTACTTC	CSASPAGAQRETQYF
TRBV20-1	TRBJ2-3	11	-	-	TGCAGTGCCCCCCTTGGAGATACGCAGTATTTT	CSAPLGDTQYF
TRBV7-2	TRBJ2-1	15	few	TRBD2	TGTGCCAGCAGCGCAGGGCTAGCGGGAGCCAATGAGCAGTTCTTC	CASSAGLAGANEQFF
TRBV15	TRBJ1-1	13	few	-	TGTGCCACCAGCAGAGTTTTGAACACTGAAGCTTTCTTT	CATSRVLNTEAFF
TRBV5-4	TRBJ1-4	15	-	-	TGTGCCAGCAGCTTGTGGGGAAGGGGCCGTGAAAAACTGTTTTTT	CASSLWGRGREKLFF
TRBV7-2	TRBJ2-2	17	-	-	TGTGCCAGCAGCTTAGAGCATATGGGAGGGAACACCGGGGAGCTGTTTTTT	CASSLEHMGGNTGELFF
TRBV7-2	TRBJ1-1	12	few	-	TGTGCCAGCAGCTTTCTGCAGACGAATGCTTTCTTT	CASSFLQTNAFF
TRBV12-3/TRBV12-4	TRBJ1-4	14	-	-	TGTGCCAGCAGTTTACGGGGGGGCGGTGAAAAACTGTTTTTT	CASSLRGGGEKLFF
TRBV3-1	TRBJ2-7	13	-	-	TGTGCCAGCAGCCAAGAATTTCGGGGGAAGGGGTACTTC	CASSQEFRGKGYF
TRBV7-2	TRBJ2-1	14	few	-	TGTGCCAGCAGCTTAGGGGGAGTGGCTAATGAGCAGTTCTTC	CASSLGGVANEQFF
TRBV12-3/TRBV12-4	TRBJ1-1	14	many	-	TGTGCCAGCAGCCCTGGGGGGGACTACACTGAAGCTTTCTTT	CASSPGGDYTEAFF
TRBV20-1	TRBJ2-3	13	-	-	TGCAGTGCTAGAGTGAGGTGGGAGGATAGGCAGTATTTT	CSARVRWEDRQYF
TRBV11-2	TRBJ1-2	14	-	-	TGTGCCAGCAGCTTAGGAAACCTTAACTATGGCTACACCTTC	CASSLGNLNYGYTF
TRBV7-3	TRBJ2-2	14	many	-	TGTGCCAGCAGCTCCTCAGGGAGCACCGGGGAGCTGTTTTTT	CASSSSGSTGELFF
TRBV6-5	TRBJ2-1	16	-	TRBD2	TGTGCCAGCAGCCCTGGGGGACTAGCGGGTTTCAATGAGCAGTTCTTC	CASSPGGLAGFNEQFF
TRBV27	TRBJ2-2	14	few	-	TGTGCCAGCAGTTTATCTTGGCACACCGGGGAGCTGTTTTTT	CASSLSWHTGELFF
TRBV4-1	TRBJ1-5	15	-	-	TGCGCCAGCAGCCAAGAAGGGTGGCGGAGTCAGCCCCAGCATTTT	CASSQEGWRSQPQHF
TRBV5-1	TRBJ1-1	16	-	-	TGCGCCAGCAGGCTGGGGCAGGTTCCCTCGAACACTGAAGCTTTCTTT	CASRLGQVPSNTEAFF
TRBV6-6	TRBJ2-1	14	-	-	TGTGCCAGCAGTTACACCCGGGACAAAGATGAGCAGTTCTTC	CASSYTRDKDEQFF
TRBV6-5	TRBJ1-6	13	-	-	TGTGCCAGCAGTCCGGGACGCCGTTCACCCCTCCACTTT	CASSPGRRSPLHF
TRBV6-5	TRBJ2-7	15	-	TRBD2	TGTGCCAGCACTCGACTAGCGGGGGGTTTCTACGAGCAGTACTTC	CASTRLAGGFYEQYF